The clone carrying this TCR beta chain was recorded at least ten times. Its cognate antigen is unknown. The V and J ends lost 1 base and 2 bases, in that order; junction bases with no gene match: 0. This CDR3 has 14 residues. CDR1 is SGHVS, CDR2 FNYEAQ, per germline. One entry per CDR3 protein, called by TCRdb with MiXCR from the reads. In the table there are under 850,000 distinct CDR3 sequences, about 40% of which are singletons. This sample is drawn from a study of T cell repertoires in cytomegalovirus infection. Overall study context: Public signatures in TCR beta pointed to CMV infection and matching HLA type.

General observations from the study: The ex vivo response was dominated by HLA-C-restricted CMV-specific TCR beta clonotypes. CMV carriers having the relevant HLA were flagged by cumulative public TCR beta family frequency.

Sequencing was performed on PBMCs. V usage is TRBV7-6 and J usage is TRBJ2-7, with 9 bases fitting TRBD1. The clonotype was recovered from a human donor in good health (CMV status not recorded). Some clones in this sample may be carry-over from other donors' samples. The CDR3 region has the DNA TGTGCCAGCAGCTTAGGACAGGGGGCCTACGAGCAGTACTTC. It translates to CASSLGQGAYEQYF.